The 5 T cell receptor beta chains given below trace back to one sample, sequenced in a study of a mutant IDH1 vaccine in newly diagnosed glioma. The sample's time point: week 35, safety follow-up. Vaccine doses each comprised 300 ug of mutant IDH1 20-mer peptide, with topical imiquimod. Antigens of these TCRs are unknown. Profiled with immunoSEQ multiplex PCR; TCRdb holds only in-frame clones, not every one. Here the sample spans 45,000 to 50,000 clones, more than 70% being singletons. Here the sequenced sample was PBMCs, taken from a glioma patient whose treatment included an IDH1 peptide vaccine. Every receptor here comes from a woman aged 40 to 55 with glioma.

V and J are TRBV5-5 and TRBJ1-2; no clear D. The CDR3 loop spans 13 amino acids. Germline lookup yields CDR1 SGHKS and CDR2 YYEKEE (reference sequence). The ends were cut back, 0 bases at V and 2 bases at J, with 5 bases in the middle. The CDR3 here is CASSLEGNYGYTF. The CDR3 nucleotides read TGTGCCAGCAGCTTGGAAGGGAACTATGGCTACACCTTC.

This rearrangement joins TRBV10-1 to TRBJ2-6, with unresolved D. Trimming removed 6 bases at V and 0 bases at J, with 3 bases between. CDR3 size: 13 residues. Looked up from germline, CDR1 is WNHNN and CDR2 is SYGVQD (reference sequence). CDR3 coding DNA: TGCGCCAGCAGCCCCTCTGGGGCCAACGTCCTGACTTTC. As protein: CASSPSGANVLTF.

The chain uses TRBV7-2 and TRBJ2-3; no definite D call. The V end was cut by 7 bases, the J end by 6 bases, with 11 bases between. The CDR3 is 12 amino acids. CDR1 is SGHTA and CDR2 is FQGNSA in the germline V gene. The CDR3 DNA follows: TGTGCCAGCACCCTCGTCACTGATACGCAGTATTTT. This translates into CASTLVTDTQYF.

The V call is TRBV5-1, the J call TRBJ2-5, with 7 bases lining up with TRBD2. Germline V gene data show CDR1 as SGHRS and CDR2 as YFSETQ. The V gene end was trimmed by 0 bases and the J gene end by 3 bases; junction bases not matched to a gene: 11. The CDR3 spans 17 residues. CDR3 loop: CASSLAGLLAAKETQYF. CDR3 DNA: TGCGCCAGCAGCTTGGCCGGACTTCTAGCGGCCAAAGAGACCCAGTACTTC. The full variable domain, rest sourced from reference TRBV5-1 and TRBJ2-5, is KAGVTQTPRYLIKTRGQQVTLSCSPISGHRSVSWYQQTPGQGLQFLFEYFSETQRNKGNFPGRFSGRQFSNSRSEMNVSTLELGDSALYLCASSLAGLLAAKETQYFGPGTRLLVL.

The CDR3 reads CASSPGAGNQPQHF. As DNA, the CDR3 is TGTGCCAGCAGCCCCGGGGCAGGCAATCAGCCCCAGCATTTT. J is TRBJ1-5 and V is TRBV6-6; D might be TRBD1 (5 bases). CDR1 MNHNY and CDR2 SVGAGI come from the germline V gene (reference sequence). Trimming left V 6 bases short and J 2 bases short, with 11 bases between. The CDR3 has 14 amino acids.